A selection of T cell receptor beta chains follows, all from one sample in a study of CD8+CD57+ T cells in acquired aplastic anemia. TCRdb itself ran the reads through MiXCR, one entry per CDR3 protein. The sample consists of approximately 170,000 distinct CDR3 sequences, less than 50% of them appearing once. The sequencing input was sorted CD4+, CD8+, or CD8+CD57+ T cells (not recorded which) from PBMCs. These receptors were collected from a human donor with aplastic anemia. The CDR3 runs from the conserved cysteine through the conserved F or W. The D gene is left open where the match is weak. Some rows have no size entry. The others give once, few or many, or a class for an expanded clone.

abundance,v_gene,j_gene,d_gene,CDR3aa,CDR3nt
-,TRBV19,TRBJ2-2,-,CASHRERTGELFF,TGTGCCAGCCACAGGGAGCGCACCGGGGAGCTGTTTTTT
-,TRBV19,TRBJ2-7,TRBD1,CASRPGQAREQYF,TGTGCCAGTAGACCGGGACAGGCGAGGGAGCAGTACTTC
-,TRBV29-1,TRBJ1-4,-,CSVAPGPNEKLFF,TGCAGCGTTGCTCCGGGGCCCAATGAAAAACTGTTTTTT
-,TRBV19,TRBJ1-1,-,CASKIQGTEAFF,TGTGCCAGTAAGATACAGGGCACTGAAGCTTTCTTT
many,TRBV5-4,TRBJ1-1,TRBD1,CASSLQGADSEAFF,TGTGCCAGCAGCCTACAGGGGGCGGACTCTGAAGCTTTCTTT
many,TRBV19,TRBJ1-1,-,CASREDGENTEAFF,TGTGCCAGTAGAGAGGACGGGGAGAACACTGAAGCTTTCTTT
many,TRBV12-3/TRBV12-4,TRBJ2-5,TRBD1,CASSFMRARGPETQYF,TGTGCCAGCAGTTTTATGAGAGCCAGGGGGCCAGAGACCCAGTACTTC
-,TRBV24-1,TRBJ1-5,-,CATSDHRRGGNQPQHF,TGTGCCACCAGTGATCACCGTCGCGGGGGAAATCAGCCCCAGCATTTT
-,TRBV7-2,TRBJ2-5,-,CASSFGEPETQYF,TGTGCCAGCAGCTTTGGCGAACCGGAGACCCAGTACTTC
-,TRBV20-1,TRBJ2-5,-,CSAGGPETQYF,TGCAGTGCCGGGGGACCGGAGACCCAGTACTTC
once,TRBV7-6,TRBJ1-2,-,CASSPDSSAGNTF,TGTGCCAGCAGCCCCGACAGTTCTGCTGGAAACACCTTC
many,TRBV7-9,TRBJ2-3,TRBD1,CASTEYRGHTDTQYF,TGTGCCAGCACCGAATACAGGGGCCACACAGATACGCAGTATTTT
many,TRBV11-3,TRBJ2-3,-,CASGSGHLDTQYF,TGTGCCAGCGGGAGTGGGCATCTGGATACGCAGTATTTT
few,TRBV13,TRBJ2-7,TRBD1,CASSYGTGDYEQYF,TGTGCCAGCAGCTATGGGACAGGAGACTACGAGCAGTACTTC
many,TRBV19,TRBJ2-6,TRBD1,CASSIEGTGLSGANVLTF,TGTGCCAGTAGTATAGAGGGGACAGGACTCTCTGGGGCCAACGTCCTGACTTTC
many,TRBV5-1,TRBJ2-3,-,CASSLNGRASTDTQYF,TGCGCCAGCAGCTTGAATGGCAGGGCTAGCACAGATACGCAGTATTTT
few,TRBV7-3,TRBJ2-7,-,CASSLLGYEQYF,TGTGCCAGCAGCTTACTCGGTTACGAGCAGTACTTC
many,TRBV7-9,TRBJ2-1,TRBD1,CASSSGGNEQFF,TGTGCCAGCAGCTCAGGGGGCAATGAGCAGTTCTTC
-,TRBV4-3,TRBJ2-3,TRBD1,CASSQGTGGDTQYF,TGCGCCAGCAGCCAAGGGACAGGGGGAGATACGCAGTATTTT
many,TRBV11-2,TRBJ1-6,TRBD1,CASSPRTGKQSPLHF,TGTGCCAGCAGCCCCAGGACAGGGAAACAATCACCCCTCCACTTT
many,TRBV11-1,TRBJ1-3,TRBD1,CASSSGTGSDSGNTIYF,TGTGCCAGCAGCTCAGGGACAGGGTCTGACTCTGGAAACACCATATATTTT
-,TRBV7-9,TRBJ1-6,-,CASSPYNSPLHF,TGTGCCAGCAGCCCTTATAATTCACCCCTCCACTTT
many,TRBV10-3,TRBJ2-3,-,CAISQTDTDTQYF,TGTGCCATCAGCCAGACAGACACAGATACGCAGTATTTT
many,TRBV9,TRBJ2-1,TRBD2,CASSAGGPNYNEQFF,TGTGCCAGCAGCGCGGGAGGGCCTAACTACAATGAGCAGTTCTTC
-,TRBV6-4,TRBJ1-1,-,CASSDTYTEAFF,TGTGCCAGCAGTGACACGTACACTGAAGCTTTCTTT
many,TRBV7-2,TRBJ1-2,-,CASSLASTGSNYGYTF,TGTGCCAGCAGCTTAGCTTCAACAGGGTCTAACTATGGCTACACCTTC
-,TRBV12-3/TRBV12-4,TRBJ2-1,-,CASGQADSGLDEQFF,TGTGCCAGCGGTCAGGCGGACAGTGGTTTGGATGAGCAGTTCTTC
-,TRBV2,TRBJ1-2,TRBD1,CASSPPGTEVYGYTF,TGTGCCAGCAGTCCACCTGGGACAGAAGTTTATGGCTACACCTTC
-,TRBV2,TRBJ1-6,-,CASSQDFGYNSPLHF,TGTGCCAGCAGCCAAGATTTCGGTTATAATTCACCCCTCCACTTT
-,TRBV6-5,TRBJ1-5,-,CASSNGQWQPQHF,TGTGCCAGCAGTAACGGCCAGTGGCAGCCCCAGCATTTT
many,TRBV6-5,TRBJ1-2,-,CASSYSERRVGYTF,TGTGCCAGCAGTTACTCGGAACGTAGGGTTGGCTACACCTTC
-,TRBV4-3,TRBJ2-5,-,CASSLTGQGEAQYF,TGCGCCAGCAGCCTGACAGGGCAGGGGGAGGCCCAGTACTTC
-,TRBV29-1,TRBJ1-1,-,CSVEEPRGTEAFF,TGCAGCGTTGAAGAACCCAGGGGCACTGAAGCTTTCTTT
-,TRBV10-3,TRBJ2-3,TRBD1,CANRQGAPDTQYF,TGTGCCAACCGACAGGGGGCCCCAGATACGCAGTATTTT
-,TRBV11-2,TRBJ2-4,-,CASSSLTVVQNIQYF,TGTGCCAGCAGCTCCCTCACGGTGGTCCAAAACATTCAGTACTTC
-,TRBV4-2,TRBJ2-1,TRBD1,CASSVDRGLFNEQFF,TGTGCCAGCAGTGTGGACAGGGGGCTTTTCAATGAGCAGTTCTTC
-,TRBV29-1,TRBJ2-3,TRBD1,CSVEGQGRTDTQYF,TGCAGCGTTGAAGGACAGGGGAGGACAGATACGCAGTATTTT
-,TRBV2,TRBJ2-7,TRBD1,CASTGQGIVNEQYF,TGTGCCAGCACTGGACAGGGGATCGTGAACGAGCAGTACTTT
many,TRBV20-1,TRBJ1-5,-,CSATRGGTSGNQPQHF,TGCAGTGCTACGAGGGGGGGGACATCTGGCAATCAGCCCCAGCATTTT
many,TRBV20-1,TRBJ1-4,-,CSARSNPGEKLFF,TGCAGTGCTAGGAGCAATCCCGGGGAAAAACTGTTTTTT
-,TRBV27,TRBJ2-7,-,CASTGTDSYEQYF,TGTGCCAGCACAGGGACTGACTCCTACGAGCAGTACTTC
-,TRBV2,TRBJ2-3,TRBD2,CASSDVAGSTDTQYF,TGTGCCAGCAGTGACGTAGCGGGAAGCACAGATACGCAGTATTTT
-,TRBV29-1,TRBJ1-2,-,CSVEDFMSGYTF,TGCAGCGTTGAAGATTTTATGAGTGGCTACACCTTC
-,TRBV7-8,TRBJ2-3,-,CASSLVMGAGDTQYF,TGTGCCAGCAGCTTAGTGATGGGGGCGGGAGATACGCAGTATTTT
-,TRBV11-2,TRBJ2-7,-,CASSRTGPTYEQYF,TGTGCCAGCAGTCGAACAGGGCCTACCTACGAGCAGTACTTC
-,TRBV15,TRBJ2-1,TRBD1,CATSPSRTGYNEQFF,TGTGCCACCAGCCCCTCCAGGACAGGGTACAATGAGCAGTTCTTC
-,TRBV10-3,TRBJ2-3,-,CAISVTDTQYF,TGTGCCATCAGTGTCACAGATACGCAGTATTTT
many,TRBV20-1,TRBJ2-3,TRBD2,CSAPRLAGADTQYF,TGCAGTGCCCCAAGACTAGCGGGAGCAGATACGCAGTATTTT
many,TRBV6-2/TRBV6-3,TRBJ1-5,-,CASREQGRQNQPQHF,TGTGCCAGCAGGGAACAGGGCCGCCAAAATCAGCCCCAGCATTTT
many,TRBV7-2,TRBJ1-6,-,CASSQAGVGNSPLHF,TGTGCCAGCAGTCAAGCGGGGGTGGGCAATTCACCCCTCCACTTT
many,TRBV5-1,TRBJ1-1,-,CASSSLMLGRGGNTEAFF,TGCGCCAGCAGCTCCCTTATGCTCGGGCGAGGGGGGAACACTGAAGCTTTCTTT
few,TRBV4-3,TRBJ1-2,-,CASSQEALSNYGYTF,TGCGCCAGCAGCCAAGAGGCTTTATCTAACTATGGCTACACCTTC
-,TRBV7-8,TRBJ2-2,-,CASSLRVRNTGELFF,TGTGCCAGCAGCTTAAGGGTCAGGAACACCGGGGAGCTGTTTTTT
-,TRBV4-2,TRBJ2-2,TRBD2,CASSRGSGGYNEQFF,TGTGCCAGCAGCCGAGGCAGCGGGGGTTACAATGAGCAGTTTTTT
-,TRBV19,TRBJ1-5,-,CASSMMTDSNQPQHF,TGTGCCAGTAGTATGATGACGGATAGCAATCAGCCCCAGCATTTT